What follows are 13 T cell receptor beta chains derived from one specimen sequenced in a study of T cell changes during pregnancy in multiple sclerosis (dated by TCRdb to the late 2010s). Library method: the immunoSEQ multiplex PCR assay. Entries here come from immuneACCESS through TCRdb and include only in-frame sequences with V and J called. Some clones fail to appear in such tables; in the studies checked, an unresolved V gene covers under half of the shortfall, and the cause of the remainder is unknown. For this sample there are tens of thousands of clones; about nine tenths appear just once. Clones ranked in the top ten supply roughly an eighth of the sample. The sample was CD8+ T cells from peripheral blood mononuclear cells, taken in the first trimester of pregnancy. These receptor sequences come from a female donor with multiple sclerosis, enrolled in a pregnancy study.

The chain links TRBV18 to TRBJ2-1; 10 bases are shared with TRBD2. Germline V gives CDR1 KGHSH, CDR2 LQKENI. The CDR3 spans 21 residues. Trimming cost V 1 base and J 7 bases; bases outside gene matches: 22. CDR3 DNA: TGTGCCAGCTCACCACTATGGCTAGCGGGAGAAGTTCCCCCCCTTCTTAATGAGCAGTTCTTC. This encodes CASSPLWLAGEVPPLLNEQFF.

The V and J genes are TRBV15 and TRBJ2-1, with a weak D call TRBD2 (6 bases). Germline lookup yields CDR1 LNHNV and CDR2 YYDKDF (reference sequence). The CDR3 length is 11 residues. V was pared by 8 bases and J by 7 bases, with 9 bases between. In DNA, the CDR3 is TGTGCCACCCAAAGCGGGAATGAGCAGTTCTTC. Translated: CATQSGNEQFF.

This clone was seen just once. The chain combines TRBV7-9 with TRBJ2-3, with TRBD2 matching over 10 bases. The J segment lost 2 bases and the V segment lost 5 bases, leaving 7 bases of the junction unmatched. There are 16 residues in the CDR3. In germline, CDR1 is SEHNR, CDR2 FQNEAQ (reference sequence). The CDR3 reads CASSLPLAGDTDTQYF. CDR3 bases: TGTGCCAGCAGCCTACCCCTAGCGGGGGACACAGATACGCAGTATTTT.

The chain links TRBV27 to TRBJ1-1, with D possibly matching TRBD1 (5 bases). CDR3 length: 16 residues. Per germline, CDR1 MNHEY and CDR2 SMNVEV (reference sequence). V lost 3 bases, J lost 0 bases, and 14 bases lay in between. The chain's CDR3 is CASSFRGGIMNTEAFF. CDR3 nucleotide sequence: TGTGCCAGCAGTTTCCGGGGGGGTATCATGAACACTGAAGCTTTCTTT.

This sequence joins TRBV29-1 and TRBJ2-1; no firm D call. Germline V gives CDR1 SQVTM, CDR2 ANQGSEA. The CDR3 contains 13 residues. V lost 2 bases to trimming and J lost 6 bases, with 11 bases between them. CDR3: CSVERGLGNEQFF. The CDR3 coding sequence is TGCAGCGTTGAAAGAGGTTTAGGCAATGAGCAGTTCTTC.

The CDR3 region has the DNA TGTGCCAGCAGTTTCCTTGGGGCGGGAGGGGCAGATACGCAGTATTTT. This encodes CASSFLGAGGADTQYF. V usage is TRBV28 and J usage is TRBJ2-3; 9 bases agree with TRBD2. Germline-derived CDR1 and CDR2 are MDHEN and SYDVKM. There are 16 residues in the CDR3. Trimming at V came to 3 bases and at J to 4 bases, leaving 8 bases not matched to a gene.

This clone was counted a few times. The chain carries TRBV6-4 and TRBJ2-1; possibly TRBD2 for D (6 bases). V lost 6 bases and J lost 2, with 14 bases in between. The CDR3 runs to 15 residues. From germline, CDR1 is MRHNA and CDR2 SNTAGT. In DNA form, the CDR3 reads TGTGCCAGCAGACCAAACGGGGAGGCCTACAATGAGCAGTTCTTC. It yields the protein CASRPNGEAYNEQFF.

The V and J genes are TRBV28 and TRBJ2-3, with D possibly matching TRBD2 (6 bases). The CDR3 is 13 residues long. V lost 7 bases and J 2 bases, leaving 10 bases between the germline ends. CDR1 is MDHEN and CDR2 is SYDVKM in the germline V gene. DNA of the CDR3: TGTGCCAGCACCGCGGGGTACACAGATACGCAGTATTTT. It encodes CASTAGYTDTQYF.

In this sample, this clone turned up once. The chain joins TRBV29-1 to TRBJ2-2, with 9 bases identical to TRBD2. The V gene's germline CDR1 is SQVTM and CDR2 ANQGSEA. The CDR3 loop spans 12 amino acids. Unmatched junction bases numbered 5, after V lost 7 bases and J lost 8 bases. The CDR3 sequence is CSAVAGAGELFF. The CDR3 nucleotides read TGCAGCGCGGTAGCGGGAGCTGGGGAGCTGTTTTTT.

The rearrangement links TRBV19 to TRBJ2-1, with D unclear. V shed 6 bases and J shed 7 bases, with 16 bases lying between them. The germline V gene encodes CDR1 LNHDA and CDR2 SQIVND (reference sequence). This CDR3 comprises 14 residues. CDR3 coding DNA: TGTGCCAGTAGCCAAGTGTCTTACCGGAATGAGCAGTTCTTC. This sequence encodes CASSQVSYRNEQFF.

The rearrangement joins TRBV7-2 to TRBJ1-5; the D gene is possibly TRBD1 (6 bases). The germline V gene has CDR1 SGHTA and CDR2 FQGNSA. The CDR3 spans 15 residues. Between the trimmed V and J ends, which lost 5 bases and 1 base, there was a span of 12 bases. In nucleotides, the CDR3 is TGTGCCAGCAGCCCGGTGGGGGCCAGCAATCAGCCCCAGCATTTT. This codes for CASSPVGASNQPQHF.

V gene TRBV2 combines with J gene TRBJ1-4, with 9 bases aligning to TRBD1. The CDR3 runs to 14 residues. Trimming took 3 bases from V and 5 from J; bases not matched to a gene: 1. Germline assignment: CDR1 SNHLY and CDR2 FYNNEI. The CDR3 loop reads CASSEDRGNEKLFF. The CDR3 nucleotides read TGTGCCAGCAGTGAGGACAGGGGCAATGAAAAACTGTTTTTT.

The genes are TRBV6-5 and TRBJ1-2; D might be TRBD1 (6 bases). Germline CDR1 and CDR2: MNHEY and SVGAGI. With 5 bases removed from V and 7 bases from J, the gap between germline ends came to 11 bases. The CDR3 contains 12 residues. The CDR3 loop is CASSPGQSGYTF. DNA of the CDR3: TGTGCCAGCAGTCCCGGACAGAGTGGCTACACCTTC.